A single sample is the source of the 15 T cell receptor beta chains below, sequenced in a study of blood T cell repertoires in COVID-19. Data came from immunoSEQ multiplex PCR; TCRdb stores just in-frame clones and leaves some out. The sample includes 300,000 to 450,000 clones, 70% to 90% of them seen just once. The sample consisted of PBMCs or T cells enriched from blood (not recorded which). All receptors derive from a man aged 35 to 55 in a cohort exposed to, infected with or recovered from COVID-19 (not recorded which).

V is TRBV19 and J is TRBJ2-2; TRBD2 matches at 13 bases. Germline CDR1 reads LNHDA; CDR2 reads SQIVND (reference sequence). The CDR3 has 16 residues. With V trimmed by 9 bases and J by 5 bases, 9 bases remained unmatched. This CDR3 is CASLLAGGPRTGELFF. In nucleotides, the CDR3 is TGTGCCAGCTTACTAGCGGGAGGGCCCCGGACCGGGGAGCTGTTTTTT.

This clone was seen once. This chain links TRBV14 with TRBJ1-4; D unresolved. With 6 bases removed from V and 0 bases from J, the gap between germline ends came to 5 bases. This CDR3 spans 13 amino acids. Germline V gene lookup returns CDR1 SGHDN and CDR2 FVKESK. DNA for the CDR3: TGTGCCAGCAGGCGTGCAACTAATGAAAAACTGTTTTTT. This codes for CASRRATNEKLFF.

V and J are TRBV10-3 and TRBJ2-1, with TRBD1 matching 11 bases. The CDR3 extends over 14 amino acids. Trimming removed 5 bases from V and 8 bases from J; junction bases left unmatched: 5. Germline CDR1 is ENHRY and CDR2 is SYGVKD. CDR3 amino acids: CAISYRDRGDEQFF. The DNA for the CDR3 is TGTGCCATCAGTTACCGGGACAGGGGGGATGAGCAGTTCTTC.

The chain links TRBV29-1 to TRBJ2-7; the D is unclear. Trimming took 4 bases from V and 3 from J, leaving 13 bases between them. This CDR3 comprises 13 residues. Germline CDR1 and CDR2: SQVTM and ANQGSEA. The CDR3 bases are TGCAGCGTTGTAACAGAGCAGTTCTACGAGCAGTACTTC. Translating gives CSVVTEQFYEQYF.

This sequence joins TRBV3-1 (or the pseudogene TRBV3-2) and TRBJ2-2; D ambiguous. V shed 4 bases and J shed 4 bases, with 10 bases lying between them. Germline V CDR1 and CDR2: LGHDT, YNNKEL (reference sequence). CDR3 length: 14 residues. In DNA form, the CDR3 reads TGTGCCAGCAGCCCAAGCGATAGCACCGGGGAGCTGTTTTTT. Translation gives CASSPSDSTGELFF.

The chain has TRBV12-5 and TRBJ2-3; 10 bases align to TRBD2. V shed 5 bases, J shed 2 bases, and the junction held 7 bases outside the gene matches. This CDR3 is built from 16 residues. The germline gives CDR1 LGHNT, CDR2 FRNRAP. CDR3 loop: CASGIGLAEFTDTQYF. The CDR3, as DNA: TGTGCTAGTGGTATCGGACTAGCGGAATTCACAGATACGCAGTATTTT.

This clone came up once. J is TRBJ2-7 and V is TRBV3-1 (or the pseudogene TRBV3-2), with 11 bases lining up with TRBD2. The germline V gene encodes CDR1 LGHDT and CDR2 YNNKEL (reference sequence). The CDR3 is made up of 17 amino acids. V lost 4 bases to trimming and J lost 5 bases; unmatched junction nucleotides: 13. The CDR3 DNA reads TGTGCCAGCAGCCTTCCCCTTCTAGCGGGAGGTCCCCACGAGCAGTACTTC. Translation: CASSLPLLAGGPHEQYF.

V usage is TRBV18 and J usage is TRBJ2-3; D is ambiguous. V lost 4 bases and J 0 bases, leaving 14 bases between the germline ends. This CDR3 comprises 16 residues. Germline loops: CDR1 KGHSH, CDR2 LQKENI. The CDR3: CASSRFQVPSTDTQYF. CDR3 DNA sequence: TGTGCCAGCTCACGGTTCCAGGTCCCGAGCACAGATACGCAGTATTTT.

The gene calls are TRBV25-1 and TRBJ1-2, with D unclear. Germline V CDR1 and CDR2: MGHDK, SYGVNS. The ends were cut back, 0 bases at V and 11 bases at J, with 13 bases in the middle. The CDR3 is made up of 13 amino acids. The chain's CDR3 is CASSEYPETRYTF. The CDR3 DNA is TGTGCCAGCAGTGAATACCCGGAGACCCGATACACCTTC.

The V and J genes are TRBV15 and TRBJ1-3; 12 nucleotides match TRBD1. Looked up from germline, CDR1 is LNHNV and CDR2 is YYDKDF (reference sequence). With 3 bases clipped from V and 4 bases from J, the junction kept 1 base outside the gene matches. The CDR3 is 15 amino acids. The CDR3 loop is CATSRGQGAGNTIYF. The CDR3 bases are TGTGCCACCAGCAGGGGACAGGGGGCCGGAAACACCATATATTTT.

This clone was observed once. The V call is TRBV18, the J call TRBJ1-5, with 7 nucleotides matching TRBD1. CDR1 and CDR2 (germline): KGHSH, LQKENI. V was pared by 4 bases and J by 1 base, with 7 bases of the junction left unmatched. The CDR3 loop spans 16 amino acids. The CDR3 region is CASSQTGPASNQPQHF. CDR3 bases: TGTGCCAGCTCACAGACAGGGCCGGCCAGCAATCAGCCCCAGCATTTT.

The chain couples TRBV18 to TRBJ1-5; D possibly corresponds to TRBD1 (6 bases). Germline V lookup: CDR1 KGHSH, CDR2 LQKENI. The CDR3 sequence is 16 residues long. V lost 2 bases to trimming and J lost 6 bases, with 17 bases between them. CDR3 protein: CASSPTRGATGQPQHF. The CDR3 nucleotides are TGTGCCAGCTCACCAACTCGGGGGGCTACGGGTCAGCCCCAGCATTTT.

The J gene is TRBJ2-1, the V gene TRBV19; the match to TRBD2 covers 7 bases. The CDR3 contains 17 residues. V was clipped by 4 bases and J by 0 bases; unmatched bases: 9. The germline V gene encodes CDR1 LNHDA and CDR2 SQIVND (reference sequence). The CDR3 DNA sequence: TGTGCCAGTAGTAGTTCCGGAGCGGGGAGCTCCTACAATGAGCAGTTCTTC. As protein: CASSSSGAGSSYNEQFF. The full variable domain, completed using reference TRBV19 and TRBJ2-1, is DGGITQSPKYLFRKEGQNVTLSCEQNLNHDAMYWYRQDPGQGLRLIYYSQIVNDFQKGDIAEGYSVSREKKESFPLTVTSAQKNPTAFYLCASSSSGAGSSYNEQFFGPGTRLTVL.

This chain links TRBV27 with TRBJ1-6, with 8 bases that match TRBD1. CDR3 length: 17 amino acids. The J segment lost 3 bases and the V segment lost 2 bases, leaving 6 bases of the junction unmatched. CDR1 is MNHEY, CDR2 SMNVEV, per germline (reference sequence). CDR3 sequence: CASSLAGGAFYNSPLHF. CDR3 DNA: TGTGCCAGCAGTTTAGCAGGGGGCGCGTTCTATAATTCACCCCTCCACTTT.

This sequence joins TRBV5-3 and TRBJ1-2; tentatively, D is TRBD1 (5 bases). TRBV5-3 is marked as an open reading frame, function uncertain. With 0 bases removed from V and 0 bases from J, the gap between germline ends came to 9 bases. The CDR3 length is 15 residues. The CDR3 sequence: CARSLGTNTNYGYTF. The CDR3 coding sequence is TGTGCCAGAAGCTTGGGGACAAATACTAACTATGGCTACACCTTC.